The present TCR beta chain was sequenced within a study of blood T cells in healthy people across ages. This clonotype was picked up many times. Its target is not known. The V end lost 1 base, the J end lost 1 base, and 2 bases lay between the germline ends. There are 14 residues in the CDR3. Germline CDR1 MGHRA, CDR2 YSYEKL. Findings and caveats of the study: TCR beta diversity tracked closely with naive T cell percentage.

A sample-barcoded 5' primer and a J-beta primer mix were used in a second PCR of about 7 to 12 cycles. One entry per CDR3 protein results from TCRdb running MiXCR on the 5' RACE reads. The table includes 1.5 million to 2 million distinct CDR3 sequences, approximately 30% detected once. The genes are TRBV4-1 and TRBJ2-6, with D unclear. Sequencing was carried out using blood. This receptor was taken from a woman between 25 and 40 years old in good health. The CDR3 region is CASSQASGANVLTF. CDR3 in DNA: TGCGCCAGCAGCCAAGCATCTGGGGCCAACGTCCTGACTTTC.